These 24 T cell receptor beta chains share one sample of origin, sequenced in a study of siplizumab effects on memory and regulatory T cells. The data were produced by immunoSEQ multiplex PCR, yet TCRdb's version contains in-frame clones alone and is incomplete. The sample lists about 100,000 clones, about 94% occurring once. Sequencing used non-Treg CD4+ T cells sorted from blood. Every receptor here comes from a human donor in good health.

The genes are TRBV6-5 and TRBJ2-4, with 7 bases that match TRBD2. Trimming removed 0 bases from V and 6 bases from J; junction bases left unmatched: 5. The CDR3 covers 15 residues. CDR1 and CDR2 from the germline V gene are MNHEY and SVGAGI. CDR3 loop: CASSYSRASGNIQYF. The CDR3, as DNA: TGTGCCAGCAGTTACTCGAGGGCTAGCGGAAACATTCAGTACTTC.

The rearrangement joins TRBV7-8 to TRBJ1-4, with a weak D call TRBD1 (5 bases). V lost 5 bases and J 5 bases, leaving 15 bases between the germline ends. The CDR3 is 15 residues long. Germline V gives CDR1 SGHVS, CDR2 FQNEAQ. In DNA form, the CDR3 reads TGTGCCAGCAGCCCGGGTGACAGCTCAAATGAAAAACTGTTTTTT. Protein: CASSPGDSSNEKLFF.

The chain joins TRBV10-2 to TRBJ2-1; D is unclear. Germline assignment: CDR1 WSHSY and CDR2 SAAADI. The germline V and J ends were trimmed by 3 bases and 2 bases, with 11 bases remaining between them. CDR3 length equals 15 residues. The CDR3 DNA sequence: TGCGCCAGCAGTGAAATTTCCGGAACCTACAATGAGCAGTTCTTC. Translated: CASSEISGTYNEQFF.

This chain uses TRBV5-4 with TRBJ2-7; TRBD1 matches 11 bases. CDR3 length equals 15 residues. The germline V gene encodes CDR1 SGHNT and CDR2 YYREEE (reference sequence). Trimming at V came to 4 bases and at J to 6 bases, leaving 9 bases not matched to a gene. Written as DNA, the CDR3 is TGTGCCAGCAGCCCCTGGACAGGGGGCGACCCCGAGCAGTACTTC. Translating it yields CASSPWTGGDPEQYF. The full variable domain, with the rest looked up from reference TRBV5-4 and TRBJ2-7, is ETGVTQSPTHLIKTRGQQVTLRCSSQSGHNTVSWYQQALGQGPQFIFQYYREEENGRGNFPPRFSGLQFPNYSSELNVNALELDDSALYLCASSPWTGGDPEQYFGPGTRLTVT.

J is TRBJ2-5 and V is TRBV6-1; possible D gene TRBD1, 6 bases. Deletions cut 4 bases from V and 5 bases from J, with 17 bases between. The CDR3 consists of 15 residues. Per the germline V gene, CDR1 is MNHNS and CDR2 is SASEGT. The CDR3: CASSGGIQGHETQYF. CDR3 DNA sequence: TGTGCCAGCAGTGGGGGAATCCAGGGACACGAGACCCAGTACTTC.

Points on this clone: One end of the junction varies from germline; a read error may be responsible. The chain links TRBV7-7 to TRBJ2-7, with D maybe TRBD1 (6 bases). The CDR3 loop spans 14 amino acids. CDR1 and CDR2 (germline): SSHAT, FNYEAQ (reference sequence). The CDR3, as DNA: TGTGCTAGCAGCTTAGTCGACAGGCCCCACGAGCAGTACTTC. It yields the protein CASSLVDRPHEQYF.

This clone was seen only once. V and J are TRBV7-9 and TRBJ2-5; 9 bases are a match to TRBD1. CDR1 is SEHNR, CDR2 FQNEAQ, per germline (reference sequence). The CDR3 covers 15 residues. V dropped 5 bases and J dropped 4; count of bases not matched to a gene: 8. The CDR3 sequence: CASSTLQGARETQYF. The DNA of the CDR3 is TGTGCCAGCAGCACCCTACAGGGGGCTCGAGAGACCCAGTACTTC.

This chain uses TRBV5-1 with TRBJ2-7; TRBD1 aligns across 9 bases. This CDR3 spans 16 amino acids. CDR1 is SGHRS, CDR2 YFSETQ, per germline. V gave up 4 bases and J gave up 1 base; unmatched junction bases: 9. The CDR3 nucleotides read TGCGCCAGCAGCCCAACCCTCGGGACAGGGTCCTACGAGCAGTACTTC. It specifies CASSPTLGTGSYEQYF.

DNA for the CDR3: TGTGCCAGCAGCCCAGGACGGGTCCAAGAGACCCAGTACTTC. The encoded protein is CASSPGRVQETQYF. The chain couples TRBV5-4 to TRBJ2-5; the D is unclear. In germline, CDR1 is SGHNT, CDR2 YYREEE (reference sequence). The CDR3 runs to 14 residues. V was cut by 4 bases and J by 1 base, with 11 bases left in between.

This clone was counted a few times. The chain is built from TRBV5-1 and TRBJ2-1; TRBD2 aligns across 8 bases. The J segment lost 8 bases and the V segment lost 0 bases, leaving 10 bases of the junction unmatched. CDR1 is SGHRS and CDR2 is YFSETQ in the germline V gene. The CDR3 covers 16 residues. The DNA of the CDR3 is TGCGCCAGCAGCTTGGGAGGCGGGACTAGTATTGATGAGCAGTTCTTC. The encoded protein is CASSLGGGTSIDEQFF.

The J gene is TRBJ2-1, the V gene TRBV29-1, with 9 nucleotides matching TRBD2. Germline trimming cut 4 bases from V and 3 bases from J; bases unmatched to any gene: 4. The CDR3 contains 14 residues. Germline loops: CDR1 SQVTM, CDR2 ANQGSEA. The CDR3: CSVVAGAVYNEQFF. In DNA form, the CDR3 reads TGCAGCGTTGTAGCGGGAGCTGTCTACAATGAGCAGTTCTTC.

This clone was seen only once. This rearrangement joins TRBV10-1 to TRBJ2-3; no reliable D call. The V end was cut by 3 bases, the J end by 2 bases, with 9 bases between. Looked up from germline, CDR1 is WNHNN and CDR2 is SYGVQD (reference sequence). The CDR3 consists of 14 residues. Written as DNA, the CDR3 is TGCGCCAGCAGTGAAGGTCTGCACACAGATACGCAGTATTTT. As protein: CASSEGLHTDTQYF.

The gene calls are TRBV1 and TRBJ2-7. TRBV1 has pseudogene status. The CDR3 sequence is 10 residues long. CDR3 DNA sequence: TGCACCAGCAGCCAATACGAGCAGTACTTC. Translated, it gives CTSSQYEQYF.

The rearrangement links TRBV10-3 to TRBJ2-2; TRBD2 agrees at 9 bases. This CDR3 has 15 residues. With 6 bases clipped from V and 3 bases from J, the junction kept 5 bases outside the gene matches. CDR1 and CDR2 (germline): ENHRY, SYGVKD. The CDR3 reads CAISVAGADTGELFF. The CDR3 bases are TGTGCCATCAGCGTAGCGGGAGCTGACACCGGGGAGCTGTTTTTT.

The chain has TRBV19 and TRBJ1-5, with D tentatively TRBD1 (5 bases). The CDR3 has 14 amino acids. Trimming left V 6 bases short and J 7 bases short, with 16 bases between. Germline CDR1 and CDR2: LNHDA and SQIVND (reference sequence). In DNA, the CDR3 is TGTGCCAGTAGGCCTACAGGTGAGGGGCAGCCCCAGCATTTT. This translates into CASRPTGEGQPQHF.

This chain uses TRBV28 with TRBJ1-1, with TRBD1 identical over 8 bases. CDR1 MDHEN and CDR2 SYDVKM come from the germline V gene. Trimming took 6 bases from V and 5 from J; bases not matched to a gene: 11. The CDR3 sequence is 15 residues long. The CDR3 DNA reads TGTGCCAGCAGGCCACAGGGGACAGGTTTTACTGAAGCTTTCTTT. This gives the protein CASRPQGTGFTEAFF.

The rearrangement uses TRBV30 and TRBJ1-2; the D gene is possibly TRBD1 (6 bases). V dropped 4 bases and J dropped 7 bases, with 13 bases sitting between them. The CDR3 contains 12 residues. Germline loops: CDR1 GTSNPN, CDR2 SVGIG (reference sequence). The CDR3 nucleotides are TGTGCCTGGACCCGAGGGGGGGTTGGCTACACCTTC. Protein: CAWTRGGVGYTF. Filled out from reference TRBV30 and TRBJ1-2, the complete variable domain reads SQTIHQWPATLVQPVGSPLSLECTVEGTSNPNLYWYRQAAGRGLQLLFYSVGIGQISSEVPQNLSASRPQDRQFILSSKKLLLSDSGFYLCAWTRGGVGYTFGSGTRLTVV.

The V call is TRBV6-6, the J call TRBJ2-5, with TRBD2 matching over 12 bases. The V and J ends lost 6 bases and 0 bases, in that order; junction bases with no gene match: 2. CDR3 length equals 15 residues. Germline assignment: CDR1 MNHNY and CDR2 SVGAGI (reference sequence). CDR3 in amino acids: CASRRTSGDQETQYF. CDR3 in DNA: TGTGCCAGCAGACGGACTAGCGGGGACCAAGAGACCCAGTACTTC.

J is TRBJ1-2 and V is TRBV11-2; 8 nucleotides agree with TRBD1. The CDR3 has 15 residues. V was clipped by 0 bases and J by 8 bases; unmatched bases: 8. CDR1 is SGHAT, CDR2 FQNNGV, per germline. The CDR3 DNA sequence: TGTGCCAGCAGCTTAGACCTCACAGGGGGAGGCGGCTACACCTTC. It specifies CASSLDLTGGGGYTF.

The CDR3 coding sequence is TGTGCCAGTAGTTTTGGCAGGGGCAATGAAAAACTGTTTTTT. Translation: CASSFGRGNEKLFF. The chain has TRBV19 and TRBJ1-4, with D maybe TRBD1 (6 bases). The germline V gene encodes CDR1 LNHDA and CDR2 SQIVND (reference sequence). V was clipped by 5 bases and J by 5 bases, with 12 bases between them. CDR3 length: 14 amino acids.

The chain carries TRBV28 and TRBJ2-6; the D is unclear. Trimming took 3 bases from V and 0 from J, leaving 9 bases between them. CDR3 length equals 16 residues. Germline lookup yields CDR1 MDHEN and CDR2 SYDVKM. The DNA of the CDR3 is TGTGCCAGCAGTTTTTTGGATTTCTCTGGGGCCAACGTCCTGACTTTC. Protein: CASSFLDFSGANVLTF.

The V call is TRBV14, the J call TRBJ2-1; D remains ambiguous. The CDR3 loop spans 16 amino acids. Trimming left V 3 bases short and J 2 bases short, with 14 bases between. Germline-derived CDR1 and CDR2 are SGHDN and FVKESK. The CDR3 sequence: CASSHRVNAAYNEQFF. The CDR3 DNA follows: TGTGCCAGCAGCCATAGAGTTAACGCAGCCTACAATGAGCAGTTCTTC.

CDR3 amino acids: CASSLIGTDTQYF. In DNA form, the CDR3 reads TGTGCCAGCAGTTTAATAGGCACAGATACGCAGTATTTT. The rearrangement joins TRBV27 to TRBJ2-3; D is unclear. This CDR3 spans 13 amino acids. Germline loops: CDR1 MNHEY, CDR2 SMNVEV (reference sequence). Trimming took 2 bases from V and 1 from J, leaving 4 bases between them.

V is TRBV28 and J is TRBJ2-1; D not resolved. The length of the CDR3 is 13 residues. CDR1 and CDR2 (germline): MDHEN, SYDVKM. Trimming removed 6 bases at V and 7 bases at J, with 13 bases between. The chain's CDR3 is CASRQDLGNEQFF. In DNA, the CDR3 is TGTGCCAGCAGACAAGACCTGGGAAATGAGCAGTTCTTC.